One sample yielded the 14 T cell receptor beta chains listed below, sequenced in a study of blood T cell repertoires in COVID-19. Measured with immunoSEQ multiplex PCR; TCRdb has only the in-frame clones, and not every one. This sample has about 140,000 clones, with about three quarters found just once. The material sequenced was peripheral blood. These TCRs come from a woman in her 50s with active or convalescent COVID-19.

The chain recombines TRBV28 with TRBJ1-5, with 12 bases identical to TRBD1. Germline V lookup: CDR1 MDHEN, CDR2 SYDVKM. CDR3 length: 17 amino acids. V lost 6 bases, J lost 2 bases, and 8 bases stayed unmatched. CDR3 sequence reads: CASRTGTGGLRNQPQHF. CDR3 sequence (DNA): TGTGCCAGCAGGACCGGGACAGGGGGCCTGCGCAATCAGCCCCAGCATTTT.

The chain carries TRBV19 and TRBJ1-5; D is uncertain. V shed 5 bases and J shed 0 bases, with 11 bases lying between them. The CDR3 covers 15 residues. CDR1 is LNHDA, CDR2 SQIVND, per germline (reference sequence). In DNA, the CDR3 is TGTGCCAGTAGTTGGGCAGCCGATAGCAATCAGCCCCAGCATTTT. Protein sequence: CASSWAADSNQPQHF.

V usage is TRBV30 and J usage is TRBJ2-3; 7 nucleotides align to TRBD1. The CDR3 runs 15 residues. V shed 6 bases and J 4 bases; nucleotides not matched to a gene: 13. Germline V gives CDR1 GTSNPN, CDR2 SVGIG (reference sequence). In nucleotides, the CDR3 is TGTGCCTGTGCTAGAGGGGGCGCGCGCTCAGATACGCAGTATTTT. It translates to CACARGGARSDTQYF.

V usage is TRBV7-2 and J usage is TRBJ2-5; a weak D match, TRBD2 (5 bases). Trimming shortened V by 4 bases and J by 0 bases, and 12 bases separated the two germline ends. This CDR3 region has 15 residues. Germline values: CDR1 SGHTA, CDR2 FQGNSA. The DNA for the CDR3 is TGTGCCAGCAGCTACGCGGGCCCTCACCAAGAGACCCAGTACTTC. It yields the protein CASSYAGPHQETQYF.

The chain employs TRBV7-8 and TRBJ2-2; D remains ambiguous. The V end was cut by 5 bases, the J end by 7 bases, with 20 bases between. Per the germline V gene, CDR1 is SGHVS and CDR2 is FQNEAQ. The CDR3 has 16 amino acids. CDR3 DNA: TGTGCCAGCAGCCCTCGATCCGGGTTCCCCATCGGGGAGCTGTTTTTT. Its translation is CASSPRSGFPIGELFF.

This clone was counted between two and nine times. V usage is TRBV11-1 and J usage is TRBJ1-2; no reliable D call. V lost 5 bases to trimming and J lost 6 bases, with 13 bases between them. Per the germline V gene, CDR1 is SGHAT and CDR2 is FQDESV (reference sequence). This CDR3 region has 13 residues. CDR3 loop: CASSQNGRDGYTF. The DNA of the CDR3 is TGTGCCAGCAGCCAAAACGGCCGGGATGGCTACACCTTC.

This clone was recorded once. This chain connects TRBV28 to TRBJ1-5; perhaps TRBD1 as D (6 bases). CDR1 and CDR2 (germline): MDHEN, SYDVKM. Between the trimmed V and J ends, which lost 4 bases and 2 bases, there was a span of 12 bases. The CDR3 totals 15 residues. CDR3 amino acids: CASSWQGSGNQPQHF. The CDR3 DNA is TGTGCCAGCAGTTGGCAGGGGTCGGGCAATCAGCCCCAGCATTTT.

The rearrangement uses TRBV18 and TRBJ2-2; D perhaps matches TRBD2 (6 bases). Germline CDR1 reads KGHSH; CDR2 reads LQKENI. Trimming cost V 4 bases and J 3 bases, with 9 bases left between them. The CDR3 extends over 14 amino acids. CDR3: CASSLGLDTGELFF. The CDR3 region has the DNA TGTGCCAGCTCACTGGGACTTGACACCGGGGAGCTGTTTTTT.

The chain carries TRBV7-8 and TRBJ2-6; no clear D gene. Trimming cost V 1 base and J 4 bases, with 11 bases left between them. CDR1 is SGHVS, CDR2 FQNEAQ, per germline. The CDR3 covers 16 residues. CDR3 DNA sequence: TGTGCCAGCAGCTTAGGGGCAGCTCGGGGGGCCAACGTCCTGACTTTC. The encoded protein is CASSLGAARGANVLTF.

This rearrangement joins TRBV7-6 to TRBJ2-3, with D possibly matching TRBD1 (6 bases). Trimming pared 1 base from V and 4 bases from J, leaving 15 bases between. Germline V gene data show CDR1 as SGHVS and CDR2 as FNYEAQ. This CDR3 has 16 residues. The CDR3 sequence: CASSLEGRGVADTQYF. In DNA, the CDR3 is TGTGCCAGCAGCTTAGAGGGCAGGGGAGTTGCAGATACGCAGTATTTT.

V is TRBV5-5 and J is TRBJ1-2; 8 positions match TRBD1. The CDR3 runs 15 residues. Germline V gene lookup returns CDR1 SGHKS and CDR2 YYEKEE (reference sequence). Trimming at V came to 4 bases and at J to 7 bases, leaving 12 bases not matched to a gene. CDR3 in amino acids: CASSNRDRLSFGYTF. CDR3 in DNA: TGTGCCAGCAGCAACCGGGACAGGCTGTCCTTTGGCTACACCTTC.

The chain carries TRBV7-2 and TRBJ2-1; D may be TRBD2 (7 bases). Deletions cut 7 bases from V and 5 bases from J, with 15 bases between. There are 14 residues in the CDR3. Germline values: CDR1 SGHTA, CDR2 FQGNSA. CDR3 nucleotide sequence: TGTGCCAGCATTCGAGGGGGGGCGCACAATGAGCAGTTCTTC. Its translation is CASIRGGAHNEQFF.

This clone has a single count. The V call is TRBV25-1, the J call TRBJ2-6, with unresolved D. This CDR3 has 17 residues. Germline V lookup: CDR1 MGHDK, CDR2 SYGVNS. Trimming pared 3 bases from V and 8 bases from J, leaving 20 bases between. In nucleotides, the CDR3 is TGTGCCAGCAGTGACAAGTCCGGCGGTTTAAGATCCAACGTCCTGACTTTC. Encoded protein: CASSDKSGGLRSNVLTF.

This clone appeared once. V gene TRBV5-1 combines with J gene TRBJ2-4, with D tentatively TRBD2 (6 bases). CDR1 and CDR2 (germline): SGHRS, YFSETQ. V dropped 0 bases and J dropped 6 bases, with 7 bases sitting between them. The CDR3 runs 13 residues. The CDR3 sequence is CASSLGRGNIQYF. The CDR3 DNA reads as TGCGCCAGCAGCTTGGGGAGGGGAAACATTCAGTACTTC.